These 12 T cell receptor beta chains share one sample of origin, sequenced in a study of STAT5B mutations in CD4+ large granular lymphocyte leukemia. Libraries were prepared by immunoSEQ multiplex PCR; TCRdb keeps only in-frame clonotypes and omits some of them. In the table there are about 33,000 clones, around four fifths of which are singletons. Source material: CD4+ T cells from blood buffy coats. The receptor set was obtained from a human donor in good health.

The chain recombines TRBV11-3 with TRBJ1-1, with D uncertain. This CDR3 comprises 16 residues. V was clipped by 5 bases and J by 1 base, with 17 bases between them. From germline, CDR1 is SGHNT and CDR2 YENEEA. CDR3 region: CASSPALWRTNTEAFF. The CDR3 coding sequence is TGTGCCAGCAGCCCAGCCCTCTGGCGGACGAACACTGAAGCTTTCTTT. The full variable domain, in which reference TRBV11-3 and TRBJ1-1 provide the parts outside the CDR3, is EAGVVQSPRYKIIEKKQPVAFWCNPISGHNTLYWYLQNLGQGPELLIRYENEEAVDDSQLPKDRFSAERLKGVDSTLKIQPAELGDSAVYLCASSPALWRTNTEAFFGQGTRLTVV.

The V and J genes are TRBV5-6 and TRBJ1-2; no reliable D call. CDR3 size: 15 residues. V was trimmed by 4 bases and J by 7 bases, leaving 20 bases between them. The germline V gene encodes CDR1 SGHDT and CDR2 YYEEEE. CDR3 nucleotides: TGTGCCAGCAGCCCTTGGTACCGGGGAAATTCTGGCTACACCTTC. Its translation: CASSPWYRGNSGYTF.

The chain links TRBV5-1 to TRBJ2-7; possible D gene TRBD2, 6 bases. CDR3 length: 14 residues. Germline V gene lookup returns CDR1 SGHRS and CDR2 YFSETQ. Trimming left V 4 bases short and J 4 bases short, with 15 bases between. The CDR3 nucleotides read TGCGCCAGCAGCCCGGGACGGGGGAATTACGAGCAGTACTTC. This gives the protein CASSPGRGNYEQYF.

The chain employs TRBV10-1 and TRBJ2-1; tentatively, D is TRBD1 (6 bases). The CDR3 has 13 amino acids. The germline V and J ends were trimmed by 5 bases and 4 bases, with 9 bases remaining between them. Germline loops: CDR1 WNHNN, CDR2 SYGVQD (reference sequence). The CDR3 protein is CASSQGQYNEQFF. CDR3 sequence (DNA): TGCGCCAGCAGTCAAGGACAGTACAATGAGCAGTTCTTC.

CDR3 in DNA: TGTGCCTGGAGCCGGCGGCTACCCTCCTACGAGCAGTACTTC. Translation: CAWSRRLPSYEQYF. V and J are TRBV30 and TRBJ2-7; no reliable D call. V was trimmed by 3 bases and J by 0 bases, leaving 12 bases between them. The CDR3 sequence is 14 residues long. Germline assignment: CDR1 GTSNPN and CDR2 SVGIG (reference sequence).

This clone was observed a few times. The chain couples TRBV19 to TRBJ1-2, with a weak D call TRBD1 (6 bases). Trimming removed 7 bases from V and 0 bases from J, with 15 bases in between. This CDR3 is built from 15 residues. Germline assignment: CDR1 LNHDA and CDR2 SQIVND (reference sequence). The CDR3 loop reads CASKAGHFANYGYTF. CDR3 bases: TGTGCCAGTAAAGCGGGACACTTTGCTAACTATGGCTACACCTTC.

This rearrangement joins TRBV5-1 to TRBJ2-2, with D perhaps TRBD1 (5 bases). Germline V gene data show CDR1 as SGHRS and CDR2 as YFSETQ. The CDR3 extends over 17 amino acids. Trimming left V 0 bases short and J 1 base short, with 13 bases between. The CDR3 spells CASSLDRWLGNTGELFF. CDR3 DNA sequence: TGCGCCAGCAGCTTGGACAGGTGGCTTGGGAACACCGGGGAGCTGTTTTTT.

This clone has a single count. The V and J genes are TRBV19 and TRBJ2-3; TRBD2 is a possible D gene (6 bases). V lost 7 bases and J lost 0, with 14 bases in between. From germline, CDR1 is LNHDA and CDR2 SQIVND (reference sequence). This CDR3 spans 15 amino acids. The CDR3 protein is CASTGRLESTDTQYF. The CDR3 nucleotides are TGTGCCAGTACTGGGCGACTAGAGAGCACAGATACGCAGTATTTT.

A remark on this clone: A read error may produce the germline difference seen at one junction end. CDR3 DNA: TGTGCCAGCAGATTAGAGGGGGGGACAGGGTCGGCTTTCTTT. As protein: CASRLEGGTGSAFF. The chain has TRBV7-9 and TRBJ1-1; TRBD1 agrees at 9 bases. CDR3 length: 14 amino acids. In germline, CDR1 is SEHNR, CDR2 FQNEAQ (reference sequence).

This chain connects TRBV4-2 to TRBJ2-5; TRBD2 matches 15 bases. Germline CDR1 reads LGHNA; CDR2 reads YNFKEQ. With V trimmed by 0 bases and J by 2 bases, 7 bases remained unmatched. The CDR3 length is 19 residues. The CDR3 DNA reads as TGTGCCAGCAGCCAAGAAGGGACTAGCGGGGGGAGCCTTCAAGAGACCCAGTACTTC. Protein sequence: CASSQEGTSGGSLQETQYF.

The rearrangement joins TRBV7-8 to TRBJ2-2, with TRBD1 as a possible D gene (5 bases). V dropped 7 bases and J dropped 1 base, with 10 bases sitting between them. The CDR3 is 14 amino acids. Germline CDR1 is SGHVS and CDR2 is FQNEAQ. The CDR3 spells CASKGQGNTGELFF. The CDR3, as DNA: TGTGCCAGCAAGGGGCAGGGGAACACCGGGGAGCTGTTTTTT.

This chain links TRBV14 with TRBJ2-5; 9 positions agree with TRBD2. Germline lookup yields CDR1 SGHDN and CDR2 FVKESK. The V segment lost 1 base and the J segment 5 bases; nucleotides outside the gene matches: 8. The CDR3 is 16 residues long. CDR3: CASSQGLGLARETQYF. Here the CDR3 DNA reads TGTGCCAGCAGCCAAGGCCTCGGACTAGCGAGGGAGACCCAGTACTTC.